Following are 6 T cell receptor beta chains from one sample sequenced in a study of regulatory T cells in long-lasting Graves disease (dated by TCRdb to the early 2020s). The meaning of the sample's time point label: persistent/refractory GD, antithyroid drugs over 5 years with positive TRAb. For both TCR sequencing and RNA sequencing, RNA was extracted from PBMCs using TRIzol. To prepare the library, multiplex PCR was applied. Sequenced using an Illumina HiSeq 4000. TCR beta libraries were built with iRepertoire HTBI primers and Arm-PCR amplification of CDR3 regions. TCRdb cleaned the public reads at Q25 with fastp, built clones with MiXCR and kept in-frame beta chains. Under each unique CDR3 protein, matching rows form one entry showing the most common genes and DNA. This sample holds a few hundred thousand distinct CDR3 sequences; about 23% were observed only once. 28% of the sample comes from the top ten.

The sample in question was peripheral blood mononuclear cells (PBMCs), obtained when the disease was refractory, from a patient treated with antithyroid drugs. These receptors came from a woman aged 35 to 49 with Graves disease. Donor details come from another sample of the same person, matched by shared clones.

This clonotype appeared many times. This chain connects TRBV7-8 to TRBJ2-5; the match to TRBD2 covers 7 bases. The CDR3 runs to 15 residues. Germline CDR1 and CDR2: SGHVS and FQNEAQ. V was pared by 4 bases and J by 5 bases, with 10 bases of the junction left unmatched. CDR3 in amino acids: CASSSPGLGIETQYF. The CDR3 DNA is TGTGCCAGCAGCTCCCCTGGACTAGGTATCGAGACCCAGTACTTC.

Worth noting for this clonotype: A much larger clone differs from this one at a single base, so this may be a read error. This sequence joins TRBV6-2 or TRBV6-3 and TRBJ1-6; TRBD1 might be the D (5 bases). V shed 11 bases and J shed 9 bases, with 14 bases lying between them. The germline gives CDR1 MNHEY, CDR2 SVGEGT. The length of the CDR3 is 12 residues. The CDR3 DNA reads TGTGCCGGATGTCCTGGGACTTCACCCCTCCACTTT. Its translation is CAGCPGTSPLHF.

This clonotype was detected ten times or more. CDR3 nucleotide sequence: TGTGCCAGCAGCTTAGCGCGGGGAAGGGAACAGCCCCAGCATTTT. The encoded protein is CASSLARGREQPQHF. The chain uses TRBV7-8 and TRBJ1-5; D ambiguous. The CDR3 runs to 15 residues. V lost 0 bases to trimming and J lost 7 bases, with 13 bases between them. CDR1 and CDR2 (germline): SGHVS, FQNEAQ.

J is TRBJ1-5 and V is TRBV5-6, with D uncertain. The CDR3 is 14 residues long. V shed 3 bases and J shed 3 bases, with 10 bases lying between them. The germline gives CDR1 SGHDT, CDR2 YYEEEE. The CDR3 region has the DNA TGTGCCAGCAGCTCTACCGTGTCCAATCAGCCCCAGCATTTT. It translates to CASSSTVSNQPQHF.

This clonotype was seen more than once but under ten times. The chain uses TRBV5-4 and TRBJ2-1; 8 positions agree with TRBD1. Per germline, CDR1 SGHNT and CDR2 YYREEE (reference sequence). The length of the CDR3 is 15 residues. The ends lost 0 bases at V and 3 bases at J; junction bases unmatched: 2. The CDR3 sequence is CASSLGGQGYNEQFF. CDR3 sequence (DNA): TGTGCCAGCAGCTTGGGCGGACAGGGCTACAATGAGCAGTTCTTC.

This clonotype was seen a few times. The V call is TRBV2, the J call TRBJ2-1; D ambiguous. V was cut by 4 bases and J by 5 bases, with 9 bases left in between. CDR1 is SNHLY and CDR2 is FYNNEI in the germline V gene. CDR3 length equals 13 residues. The CDR3 spells CASSGRPNNEQFF. For the CDR3, the DNA is TGTGCCAGCAGTGGAAGGCCTAACAATGAGCAGTTCTTC.